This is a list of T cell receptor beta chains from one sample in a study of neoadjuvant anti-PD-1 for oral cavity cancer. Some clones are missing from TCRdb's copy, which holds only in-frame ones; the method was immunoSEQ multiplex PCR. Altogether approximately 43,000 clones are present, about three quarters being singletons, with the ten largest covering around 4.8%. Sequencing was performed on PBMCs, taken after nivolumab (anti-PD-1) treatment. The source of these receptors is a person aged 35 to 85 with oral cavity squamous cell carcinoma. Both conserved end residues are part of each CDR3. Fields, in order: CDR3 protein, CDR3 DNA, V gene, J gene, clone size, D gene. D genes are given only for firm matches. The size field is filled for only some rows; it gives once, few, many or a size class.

CASIYRDGFYNEQFF,TGTGCCAGCATTTACCGGGACGGATTCTACAATGAGCAGTTCTTC,TRBV7-8,TRBJ2-1,few,-
CASSSVGSPEAFF,TGTGCCAGCAGCTCGGTGGGGAGCCCTGAAGCTTTCTTT,TRBV7-9,TRBJ1-1,-,-
CASSPVPGQGSYTF,TGTGCCAGCAGTCCCGTCCCGGGACAGGGAAGCTACACCTTC,TRBV2,TRBJ1-2,-,TRBD1
CASSAGGSYNEQFF,TGTGCCAGCAGTGCGGGGGGCTCCTACAATGAGCAGTTCTTC,TRBV6-4,TRBJ2-1,-,TRBD2
CASSDSILSNTEAFF,TGTGCCAGCAGTGACTCGATTTTATCGAACACTGAAGCTTTCTTT,TRBV6-4,TRBJ1-1,-,-
CASSLARQGSTPLHF,TGTGCCAGCAGCTTGGCCCGGCAGGGTAGCACACCCCTCCACTTT,TRBV5-6,TRBJ1-6,few,-
CASSLEGDRTEKLFF,TGTGCCAGCAGCTTGGAGGGGGACAGGACTGAAAAACTGTTTTTT,TRBV5-6,TRBJ1-4,-,TRBD1
CSAKTGGVLSYEQYF,TGCAGCGCCAAGACCGGGGGGGTCCTCTCCTACGAGCAGTACTTC,TRBV29-1,TRBJ2-7,-,TRBD2
CASSLGAGKNIQYF,TGTGCCAGCAGCTTGGGGGCAGGGAAAAACATTCAGTACTTC,TRBV5-6,TRBJ2-4,-,-
CAISGQSNTEAFF,TGTGCCATCAGTGGTCAGTCGAACACTGAAGCTTTCTTT,TRBV10-3,TRBJ1-1,-,-
CASSLLPTWGEQYF,TGTGCCAGCAGCCTCTTACCCACCTGGGGGGAGCAGTACTTC,TRBV28,TRBJ2-7,-,-
CASSRQGSSSGNTIYF,TGTGCCAGCAGCCGCCAGGGCTCGAGCTCTGGAAACACCATATATTTT,TRBV7-2,TRBJ1-3,-,-
CASTSPSVSYNEQFF,TGTGCCAGCACCTCCCCTAGCGTTTCCTACAATGAGCAGTTCTTC,TRBV6-5,TRBJ2-1,-,-
CSAASSSGNTIYF,TGCAGCGCCGCATCAAGTTCTGGAAACACCATATATTTT,TRBV29-1,TRBJ1-3,-,-
CASSFDSPGGNQPQHF,TGTGCCAGCAGTTTCGACTCTCCGGGGGGCAATCAGCCCCAGCATTTT,TRBV2,TRBJ1-5,-,-
CASSQKPGQGYNEQFF,TGTGCCAGCAGCCAGAAGCCGGGACAGGGTTACAATGAGCAGTTCTTC,TRBV14,TRBJ2-1,-,TRBD1
CASSGGGSGSNQPQHF,TGCGCCAGCAGTGGAGGAGGGTCGGGGAGCAATCAGCCCCAGCATTTT,TRBV10-1,TRBJ1-5,-,-
CASSFLAGVRVEQFF,TGTGCCAGCAGTTTCCTAGCGGGAGTTCGTGTTGAGCAGTTCTTC,TRBV6-6,TRBJ2-1,-,TRBD2
CAISAAETNYGYTF,TGTGCCATCAGTGCGGCAGAAACTAACTATGGCTACACCTTC,TRBV10-3,TRBJ1-2,-,-
CASSLWTGGVWNQPQHF,TGTGCCAGCAGCCTGTGGACAGGGGGCGTGTGGAATCAGCCCCAGCATTTT,TRBV5-6,TRBJ1-5,-,TRBD1
CASSLGGSRETQYF,TGTGCCAGCAGCTTAGGCGGCAGTCGAGAGACCCAGTACTTC,TRBV7-2,TRBJ2-5,-,-
CASSFGLAGSNEQFF,TGTGCCAGCAGCTTTGGACTAGCGGGAAGTAATGAGCAGTTCTTC,TRBV7-3,TRBJ2-1,-,TRBD2
CASSPFGTGGTEQYF,TGTGCCAGCAGTCCTTTCGGGACAGGGGGAACGGAGCAGTACTTC,TRBV28,TRBJ2-7,once,TRBD1
CASTEASGGTDTQYF,TGTGCCAGCACCGAAGCGTCAGGGGGAACAGATACGCAGTATTTT,TRBV6-5,TRBJ2-3,-,TRBD1
CASSPLGQGGDTEAFF,TGTGCCAGCAGCCCGCTTGGGCAGGGCGGAGACACTGAAGCTTTCTTT,TRBV5-6,TRBJ1-1,-,-
CASRRDISTGELFF,TGTGCCAGCCGCCGGGACATAAGCACCGGGGAGCTGTTTTTT,TRBV6-6,TRBJ2-2,-,-
CASRPPLGLAGGQNEQFF,TGTGCCAGCAGACCTCCCCTGGGACTAGCGGGAGGGCAGAATGAGCAGTTCTTC,TRBV2,TRBJ2-1,-,TRBD2
CASSISGGSTDTQYF,TGTGCCAGCAGCATTAGCGGGGGGAGCACAGATACGCAGTATTTT,TRBV5-4,TRBJ2-3,-,TRBD2
CASGSGNAGNTIYF,TGTGCTAGTGGTTCCGGAAATGCTGGAAACACCATATATTTT,TRBV12-5,TRBJ1-3,-,-
CASSLYAGEREQFF,TGTGCCAGCAGCTTATATGCGGGGGAGCGAGAGCAGTTCTTC,TRBV11-2,TRBJ2-1,-,TRBD2
CASSSAGGRYNEQFF,TGTGCCAGCAGCTCAGCGGGGGGGCGCTACAATGAGCAGTTCTTC,TRBV7-2,TRBJ2-1,-,TRBD2
CASSLTGNEDGYTF,TGTGCCAGTAGTCTCACAGGGAACGAGGATGGCTACACCTTC,TRBV19,TRBJ1-2,-,-
CATSRDSFNSPLHF,TGTGCCACCAGCAGAGACAGTTTCAATTCACCCCTCCACTTT,TRBV15,TRBJ1-6,-,-
CASSYNLRDTQYF,TGTGCCAGCAGTTACAACCTGAGGGATACGCAGTATTTT,TRBV6-5,TRBJ2-3,-,-
CASSNGANSPLHF,TGTGCCAGCAGCAACGGTGCGAATTCACCCCTCCACTTT,TRBV6-5,TRBJ1-6,-,-
CASVYSYNSPLHF,TGTGCCAGTGTGTACTCCTATAATTCACCCCTCCACTTT,TRBV2,TRBJ1-6,few,-
CASSLDFGGNNEQFF,TGTGCCAGCAGCCTCGACTTTGGAGGAAACAATGAGCAGTTCTTC,TRBV14,TRBJ2-1,-,-
CASSFYRGTTNEKLFF,TGTGCCAGCAGCTTTTACAGGGGAACAACTAATGAAAAACTGTTTTTT,TRBV5-5,TRBJ1-4,-,TRBD1
CASTPIAGTMNQETQYF,TGTGCCAGCACACCGATTGCCGGGACAATGAACCAAGAGACCCAGTACTTC,TRBV5-6,TRBJ2-5,-,-
CASSSLKGINSPLHF,TGTGCCAGCAGCTCGCTAAAGGGTATTAATTCACCCCTCCACTTT,TRBV11-2,TRBJ1-6,-,-
CASSVGQGTGGELFF,TGTGCCAGCAGCGTGGGACAGGGAACAGGAGGGGAGCTGTTTTTT,TRBV9,TRBJ2-2,-,TRBD1
CASRTGRGETQYF,TGCGCCAGCAGAACAGGCAGGGGAGAGACCCAGTACTTC,TRBV5-1,TRBJ2-5,-,-
CASSRITSGTYGYTF,TGTGCCAGCAGTCGTATTACCTCCGGGACCTATGGCTACACCTTC,TRBV27,TRBJ1-2,-,-
CASHGRTSYEQYF,TGTGCCAGCCACGGGAGGACCAGCTACGAGCAGTACTTC,TRBV7-9,TRBJ2-7,-,TRBD2
CASSLVNPYTQYF,TGCGCCAGCAGCTTGGTAAACCCCTATACGCAGTATTTT,TRBV5-1,TRBJ2-3,-,-
CASSLAVGGNTEAFF,TGTGCCAGCAGCTTAGCAGTGGGGGGGAACACTGAAGCTTTCTTT,TRBV7-9,TRBJ1-1,-,-
CASSAGLAASTDTQYF,TGTGCCAGCTCCGCGGGACTAGCGGCTAGCACAGATACGCAGTATTTT,TRBV7-2,TRBJ2-3,-,TRBD2
CASSMGRNSNQPQHF,TGTGCCAGTAGTATGGGCAGAAATAGCAATCAGCCCCAGCATTTT,TRBV19,TRBJ1-5,-,-
CASRTGQLSGNTIYF,TGTGCCAGCAGAACGGGACAGCTTTCTGGAAACACCATATATTTT,TRBV28,TRBJ1-3,-,TRBD1
CASSRTTGELFF,TGTGCCAGCAGTAGGACGACCGGGGAGCTGTTTTTT,TRBV6-1,TRBJ2-2,few,-
CASSLLGTTNYGYTF,TGTGCCAGCAGCTTACTAGGGACAACGAACTATGGCTACACCTTC,TRBV11-2,TRBJ1-2,-,-
CASGDNEQFF,TGTGCCAGTGGCGACAATGAGCAGTTCTTC,TRBV7-2,TRBJ2-1,-,-
CASSLWTIPGANVLTF,TGTGCCAGCAGCCTCTGGACTATACCTGGGGCCAACGTCCTGACTTTC,TRBV11-2,TRBJ2-6,-,-
CASSHGPRGISTEAFF,TGTGCCAGCAGCCACGGCCCCCGGGGCATTAGCACTGAAGCTTTCTTT,TRBV7-9,TRBJ1-1,once,-
CASSLSEAGELFF,TGTGCCAGCAGCCTTTCAGAAGCCGGGGAGCTGTTTTTT,TRBV11-2,TRBJ2-2,-,-